This entry is about one T cell receptor (beta chain). The antigen remains unidentified. The same CDR3 also results from other DNA sequences found in this sample. The sample comes from a study of shared clonotypes between healthy human individuals. Study details: CD4 naive and memory got three plates each, CD8 naive two, CD8 memory one. General study findings and limits: Estimated richness was generally greater in naive than memory subsets.

In the CD4+ fraction, cells were divided into CD45RA+ naive and CD45RA-negative memory subsets. In the original analysis: Sequence data from immunoSEQ were junction-only and lacked quality scores; consequently, filtering differed. Data came from immunoSEQ multiplex PCR; TCRdb stores just in-frame clones and leaves some out. V, J and clone size were drawn from that table, and D and trimming were deduced from the DNA. The sample records about 1 million clones, about 76% being singletons. CDR3 length: 12 amino acids. Germline V gene sequence: CDR1 SGHRS, CDR2 YFSETQ. Trimming pared 0 bases from V and 7 bases from J, leaving 7 bases between.

This rearrangement joins TRBV5-1 to TRBJ1-1; D not resolved. Sequenced input: memory CD4+ T cells sorted from blood. Subset in this sample: CD45RA-negative fraction. The source is a man aged 18 to 29 in good health. The CDR3 nucleotides are TGCGCCAGCAGCTTGGAGGCAGGTGAAGCTTTCTTT. This sequence encodes CASSLEAGEAFF.